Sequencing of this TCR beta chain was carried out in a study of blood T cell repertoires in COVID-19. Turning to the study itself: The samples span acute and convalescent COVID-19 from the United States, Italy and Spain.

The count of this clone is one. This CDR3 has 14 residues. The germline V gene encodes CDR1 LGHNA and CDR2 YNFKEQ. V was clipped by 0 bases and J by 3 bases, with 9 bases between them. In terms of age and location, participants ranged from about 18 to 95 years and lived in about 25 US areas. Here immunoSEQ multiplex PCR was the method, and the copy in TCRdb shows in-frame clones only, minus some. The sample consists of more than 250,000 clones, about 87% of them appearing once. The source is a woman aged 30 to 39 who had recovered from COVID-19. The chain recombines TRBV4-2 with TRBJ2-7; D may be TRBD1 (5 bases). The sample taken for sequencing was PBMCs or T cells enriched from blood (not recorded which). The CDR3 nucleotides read TGTGCCAGCAGCCAAGAAAGGGGTCTCTACGAGCAGTACTTC. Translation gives CASSQERGLYEQYF.